This is a list of T cell receptor beta chains from one sample in a study of PD-1 blockade in classical Hodgkin lymphoma. This table comes from immunoSEQ multiplex PCR, and its TCRdb copy is limited to in-frame clones, with some not included. This sample has around 46,000 clones; around three quarters occur once, and the top ten carry approximately 21%. Source: peripheral blood mononuclear cells (PBMCs), taken before the second cycle of nivolumab. The origin of the receptors is a human donor with classical Hodgkin lymphoma. Both conserved end residues are trimmed from each CDR3. The D gene is left open where the match is weak.

len,j_gene,d_gene,v_gene,CDR3aa
11,TRBJ1-2,-,TRBV6-5,ASSYSGLYGYT
12,TRBJ1-2,TRBD1,TRBV27,ASSWADRAYGYT
12,TRBJ2-1,TRBD2,TRBV25-1,ASRGSGRINEQF
14,TRBJ1-5,TRBD1,TRBV18,ASSPLGQGSNQPQH
9,TRBJ2-7,-,TRBV2,ASKVAYEQY
12,TRBJ1-1,-,TRBV27,ASSLQPQDSEAF
10,TRBJ1-4,TRBD1,TRBV29-1,SVVDRVEKLF
10,TRBJ2-7,-,TRBV6-5,ASSSTLYEQY
14,TRBJ1-1,TRBD1,TRBV27,ASSLYRGLGHTEAF
14,TRBJ1-2,-,TRBV7-2,ASSLAPQGSDYGYT
10,TRBJ1-1,-,TRBV19,ASKQGNTEAF
14,TRBJ2-2,TRBD2,TRBV27,ASRLGRLAGPRELF
12,TRBJ2-7,-,TRBV5-1,ASSLVGGTYEQY
9,TRBJ2-7,-,TRBV13,ASSSLYEQY
12,TRBJ2-5,TRBD2,TRBV2,ASRPGLSQETQY
13,TRBJ1-1,-,TRBV19,ASSTRDSRSTEAF
13,TRBJ2-3,-,TRBV5-8,ASSLDGQYGDTQY
11,TRBJ1-2,-,TRBV5-1,ASSSSEIYGYT
16,TRBJ1-3,-,TRBV9,ASSVGGVGPSSGNTIY
13,TRBJ2-3,-,TRBV7-2,ASSLGGGLPDTQY
12,TRBJ1-1,-,TRBV30,AWSSFDWNTEAF
12,TRBJ1-6,-,TRBV19,ASTFAGSNSPLH
13,TRBJ1-1,-,TRBV7-2,ASSWGPRGNTEAF
8,TRBJ2-3,-,TRBV7-6,GEPKDTQY